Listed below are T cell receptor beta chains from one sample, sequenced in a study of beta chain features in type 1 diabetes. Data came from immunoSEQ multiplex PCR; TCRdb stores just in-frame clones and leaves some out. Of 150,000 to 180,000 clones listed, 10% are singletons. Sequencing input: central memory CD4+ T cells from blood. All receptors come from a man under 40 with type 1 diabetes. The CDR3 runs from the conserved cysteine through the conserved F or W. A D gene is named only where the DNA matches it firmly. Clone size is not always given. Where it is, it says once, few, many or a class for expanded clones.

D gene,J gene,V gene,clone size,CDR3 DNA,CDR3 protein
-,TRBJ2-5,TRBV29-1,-,TGCAGCGTTTCACAAGGGGGGACAGTGCAAGAGACCCAGTACTTC,CSVSQGGTVQETQYF
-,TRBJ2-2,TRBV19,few,TGTGCCACCAGGACAGTCACGATGAACACCGGGGAGCTGTTTTTT,CATRTVTMNTGELFF
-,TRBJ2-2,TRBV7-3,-,TGTGCCAGCAGCTTAACAGCGGGCACCGGGGAGCTGTTTTTT,CASSLTAGTGELFF
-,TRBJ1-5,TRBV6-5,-,TGTGCCAGCAGGGGAGTGGGTCAGCCCCAGCATTTT,CASRGVGQPQHF
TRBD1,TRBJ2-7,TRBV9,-,TGTGCCAGCAGCGTGACAGGGGGCGTCCACGAGCAGTACTTC,CASSVTGGVHEQYF
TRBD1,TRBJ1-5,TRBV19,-,TGTGCCAGTAGTATTATTGGCAGGGGGTCCAATCAGCCCCAGCATTTT,CASSIIGRGSNQPQHF
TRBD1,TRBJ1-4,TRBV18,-,TGTGCCAGCTCACCCTCGACAGGGTTTGAAAAACTGTTTTTT,CASSPSTGFEKLFF
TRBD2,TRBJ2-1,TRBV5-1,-,TGCGCCAGCAGCTTGGCCCTAGCGGGATATGAGCAGTTCTTC,CASSLALAGYEQFF
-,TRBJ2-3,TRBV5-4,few,TGTGCCAGCAGCTCAAGAACGGGAGACACAGATACGCAGTATTTT,CASSSRTGDTDTQYF
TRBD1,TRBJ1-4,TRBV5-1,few,TGCGCCAGCAGCGGAGGGACAGATGAAAAACTGTTTTTT,CASSGGTDEKLFF
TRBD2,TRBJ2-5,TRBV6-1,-,TGTGCCAGCAGTGAAGGGACTAGCCAAGAGACCCAGTACTTC,CASSEGTSQETQYF
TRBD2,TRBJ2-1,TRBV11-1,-,TGTGCCAGCAGTTCAACTAGCGGCACTTACAATGAGCAGTTCTTC,CASSSTSGTYNEQFF
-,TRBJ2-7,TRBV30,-,TGTGCCTGGAGTCCCATTAGTTATACGTCCGGGTACGAGCAGTACTTC,CAWSPISYTSGYEQYF
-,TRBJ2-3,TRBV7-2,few,TGTGCCAGCAGCTTATATTTTAGCGCAGATACGCAGTATTTT,CASSLYFSADTQYF